This T cell receptor (beta chain) was sequenced for a study of early T cells in non-severe SARS-CoV-2 infection. The wider study: Alpha and beta chains were unpaired, from unsorted whole-blood bulk RNA.

Details on this clonotype: Its antigen is still unknown. The junction and the germline gene differ at one end; a read error may be behind it.

The CDR3 covers 12 residues. cDNA molecules, individually, were tagged with unique molecular identifiers. Each CDR3 protein is one row after TCRdb ran MiXCR on the 5' RACE reads. This table holds 45,000 to 50,000 distinct CDR3 sequences, around 6.5% found once. Study observations and caveats: There was a bias toward anti-spike CD8 responses in VDJdb matching, which missed private and CD4 specificities.

This chain uses TRBV12-3 or TRBV12-4 with TRBJ1-1; weak D call: TRBD1 (6 bases). This clonotype was obtained from an adult who was a healthcare worker with PCR-confirmed SARS-CoV-2 infection or an uninfected control (not recorded which). Sequencing used whole blood, obtained at baseline. DNA of the CDR3: TGTGCCAACAGTGGGGACATGACTGAAGCTTTCTTT. This sequence encodes CANSGDMTEAFF.